A selection of T cell receptor beta chains follows, all from one sample in a study of tumor-infiltrating lymphocytes in primary liver carcinoma. TCRdb re-called the multiplex PCR reads with MiXCR, one entry per CDR3 protein. The sample holds roughly 86,000 distinct CDR3 sequences, around 68% seen once. The sequencing sample was made of tumor-adjacent normal liver tissue. The receptors stem from a man aged 40-49 years with primary liver carcinoma and hepatitis B virus infection. Both conserved end residues are part of each CDR3. D genes are given only for firm matches. Expanded clones are given a class, and other clones once, few, many or no size at all.

once,12,-,TRBV6-1,TRBJ2-1,CATGESYNGQFF,TGTGCCACGGGGGAGTCATATAATGGGCAGTTCTTC
-,17,TRBD2,TRBV10-3,TRBJ2-5,CAISASSGTSGRDTQYF,TGTGCCATCAGTGCTTCTTCCGGGACTAGCGGGAGGGATACGCAGTACTTT
many,14,-,TRBV10-2,TRBJ2-7,CASSVGSGAYEQYF,TGCGCCAGCAGCGTTGGTAGCGGAGCCTACGAGCAGTACTTC
-,12,-,TRBV29-1,TRBJ2-3,CSVKGAGGTQYF,TGCAGCGTAAAAGGGGCAGGAGGTACGCAGTATTTT
-,14,TRBD2,TRBV11-3,TRBJ2-1,CTSCSLAGESEQFF,TGTACCAGCTGCTCCCTAGCGGGAGAGAGTGAGCAGTTCTTC
-,16,-,TRBV11-2,TRBJ1-2,CASSRTAGIANYGYAF,TGTGCCAGCAGTCGCACAGCCGGGATAGCTAACTATGGCTACGCCTTC
few,16,TRBD2,TRBV13,TRBJ2-3,CASSLRLAAGTDTQYF,TGTGCCAGCAGCTTACGACTAGCGGCGGGCACAGATACGCAGTATTTT
many,14,TRBD1,TRBV12-3/TRBV12-4,TRBJ1-4,CASSPDREGEKLFF,TGTGCCAGCAGTCCGGACAGGGAGGGTGAAAAACTGTTTTTT
-,18,TRBD2,TRBV4-1,TRBJ2-1,CASSHPSGGGDSYNEQFF,TGCGCTAGCAGCCATCCTAGCGGGGGGGGGGACTCCTACAATGAGCAGTTCTTC
-,12,-,TRBV6-6,TRBJ1-5,CASSFHNQPQHF,TGTGCCAGCAGTTTCCACAATCAGCCCCAGCATTTT
medium-sized,15,TRBD2,TRBV11-1,TRBJ2-1,CASSPSGRAYNEQFF,TGTGCCAGCAGCCCTAGCGGGAGGGCCTACAATGAGCAGTTCTTC
-,12,-,TRBV6-5,TRBJ2-7,CASNQGPGGQYF,TGTGCCAGCAATCAGGGGCCTGGCGGGCAGTACTTC
-,15,TRBD1,TRBV5-1,TRBJ1-2,CASSSGTGGIYGYTF,TGCGCCAGCAGCTCCGGGACAGGGGGCATTTATGGCTACACCTTC
-,17,TRBD1,TRBV5-4,TRBJ2-2,CASSPSRTGKSTGELFF,TGTGCCAGCAGCCCTTCCCGGACAGGGAAAAGTACCGGGGAGCTGTTTTTT
few,16,-,TRBV28,TRBJ1-2,CASSQWRGLENYGYTF,TGTGCCAGCAGTCAATGGCGGGGATTGGAGAACTATGGCTACACCTTC
many,14,TRBD2,TRBV12-3/TRBV12-4,TRBJ2-2,CASNKREFGGELFF,TGTGCCAGCAATAAGCGGGAGTTTGGCGGGGAGCTGTTTTTT
-,13,-,TRBV11-1,TRBJ2-7,CASSRWGFNEQYF,TGCGCCAGCAGCCGCTGGGGGTTTAACGAGCAGTACTTC
many,15,-,TRBV6-5,TRBJ2-2,CASSYFGGNTGELFF,TGTGCCAGCAGTTACTTTGGGGGGAACACCGGGGAGCTGTTTTTT
once,13,TRBD2,TRBV11-2,TRBJ2-7,CASSLERGAEQYF,TGTGCCAGCAGCTTAGAGCGGGGGGCCGAGCAGTACTTC
-,14,TRBD2,TRBV29-1,TRBJ2-1,CNVKRTSGGNEQFF,TGCAACGTTAAAAGAACTAGCGGGGGGAATGAGCAGTTCTTC
few,13,TRBD1,TRBV7-3,TRBJ1-1,CASSLTQGAEAFF,TGTGCCAGCAGCCTCACACAGGGGGCTGAAGCTTTCTTT
many,12,TRBD1,TRBV29-1,TRBJ2-3,CSADRDKDTQYF,TGCAGCGCCGACAGGGATAAGGATACGCAGTATTTT
-,14,TRBD2,TRBV6-6,TRBJ2-7,CTSGDQGSRNEHYF,TGTACCAGCGGGGACCAGGGTTCCCGGAACGAGCATTACTTC
many,13,-,TRBV6-5,TRBJ1-1,CASSSQTRTEAFF,TGTGCCAGCAGTTCCCAGACTAGAACTGAAGCTTTCTTT
-,14,TRBD1,TRBV28,TRBJ1-1,CGSSLGGQGTEAFF,TGTGGCAGCAGTTTGGGGGGACAGGGCACTGAAGCTTTCTTT
-,15,-,TRBV5-6,TRBJ1-1,CANSLVSGYDTEAFF,TGTGCCAATAGCTTGGTGTCAGGGTATGACACTGAAGCTTTCTTT
-,13,-,TRBV5-1,TRBJ1-2,CANSSTNAIGYTF,TGCGCCAACAGTTCGACCAACGCTATCGGCTACACCTTC
-,13,-,TRBV29-1,TRBJ2-7,CSAGIPGAYEQYF,TGCAGCGCCGGAATCCCCGGCGCCTACGAGCAGTACTTC
-,13,-,TRBV20-1,TRBJ2-3,CTAGGPSTDMQYF,TGCACCGCCGGGGGACCTAGCACAGATATGCAGTATTTT
-,16,TRBD2,TRBV20-1,TRBJ2-1,CSARPQQVTSYGEQFF,TGCAGTGCTAGACCCCAACAGGTGACTAGCTACGGTGAGCAGTTCTTC
-,16,-,TRBV12-3/TRBV12-4,TRBJ1-6,CGSSLWGSSYNSPLHF,TGTGGCAGTAGTTTATGGGGGAGCTCCTATAATTCACCCCTCCACTTT
-,15,-,TRBV11-2,TRBJ2-3,CASSTLQGRPDTQYF,TGTGCCAGCAGCACGCTACAGGGTCGGCCAGATACGCAGTATTTT
-,14,-,TRBV29-1,TRBJ2-3,CSVVLAWGVATQYF,TGCAGCGTTGTACTAGCATGGGGCGTAGCTACGCAGTATTTT
-,12,-,TRBV6-6,TRBJ2-1,CASSYPAHEQFF,TGTGCCAGCAGTTATCCTGCCCACGAGCAGTTCTTC
-,14,TRBD2,TRBV11-2,TRBJ2-7,CGSTRAGVGYEQYF,TGTGGCAGCACCCGAGCGGGAGTGGGTTACGAGCAGTACTTC
few,11,-,TRBV29-1,TRBJ1-2,CSAHEGYGYTF,TGCAGCGCACACGAGGGCTATGGCTACACCTTC
-,14,-,TRBV28,TRBJ2-2,CSRSPRVGTGELFF,TGTTCCCGCAGTCCCAGGGTGGGGACCGGGGAGCTGTTTTTT
-,16,TRBD2,TRBV4-2,TRBJ2-1,CASSQDIAGSMDEQFF,TGTGCCAGCAGCCAAGACATAGCGGGATCGATGGATGAGCAGTTTTTC
few,17,TRBD2,TRBV28,TRBJ2-5,CASSPPRTSGREETQYF,TGTGCCAGCAGTCCCCCCCGGACTAGCGGGAGGGAAGAGACCCAGTACTTC
few,17,-,TRBV28,TRBJ2-7,CASSLEEGDTFAYEQYF,TGTGCCAGCAGTTTAGAGGAGGGGGACACTTTCGCCTACGAGCAGTACTTC
-,12,-,TRBV2,TRBJ2-5,CASRGRRETQYF,TGTGCCAGCCGTGGCAGGCGAGAGACCCAGTACTTC
-,16,TRBD2,TRBV11-1,TRBJ2-3,CADTKGLAVSTDTQYF,TGTGCCGACACCAAGGGACTAGCGGTTAGCACAGATACGCAGTATTTT
-,17,TRBD2,TRBV11-1,TRBJ2-1,CASSLGLAGDVDNEQLF,TGTGCCAGTAGCCTGGGACTAGCGGGAGATGTTGACAATGAGCAGCTCTTC
-,16,-,TRBV11-2,TRBJ2-2,CTSSLRLVENTGELFF,TGTACCAGTAGCTTAAGGCTAGTGGAGAACACCGGGGAGCTGTTTTTT
many,13,-,TRBV5-1,TRBJ2-7,CASSPTGYYEQYF,TGCGCCAGCAGCCCTACAGGGTACTACGAGCAGTACTTC
-,14,-,TRBV5-1,TRBJ1-2,CASRSTRWGYGYTF,TGCGCCAGCAGGTCCACCCGTTGGGGCTATGGCTACACCTTC